The clone carrying this T cell receptor beta chain showed up many times. Any patient presenting with uncontrolled infection, other autoimmune disease, pregnancy or lactation was left out. These data belong to a study of T cells in Graves' hyperthyroidism and ophthalmopathy. About the research overall: Peripheral blood was drawn at first diagnosis, prior to all treatment.

Template material for amplifying TCR beta CDR3 regions consisted of RNA transcripts. The TCR CDR3 was amplified in a first-round RT-PCR using the HTBI primer set. Using its own MiXCR run on the multiplex PCR reads, TCRdb lists one record per CDR3 protein. Of over 250,000 distinct CDR3 sequences in the sample, under 30% were seen once. This clonotype originated in a middle-aged man with Graves' hyperthyroidism that later progressed to Graves' ophthalmopathy. The material sequenced was blood.

CDR3 sequence: CASSEVAYEQYF. CDR3 DNA sequence: TGCGCCAGCAGTGAAGTCGCCTACGAGCAGTACTTC. The chain couples TRBV10-2 to TRBJ2-7; D call uncertain. Germline V lookup: CDR1 WSHSY, CDR2 SAAADI. This CDR3 has 12 amino acids. V was shortened by 3 bases and J by 2 bases, with 5 bases between the two germline ends.